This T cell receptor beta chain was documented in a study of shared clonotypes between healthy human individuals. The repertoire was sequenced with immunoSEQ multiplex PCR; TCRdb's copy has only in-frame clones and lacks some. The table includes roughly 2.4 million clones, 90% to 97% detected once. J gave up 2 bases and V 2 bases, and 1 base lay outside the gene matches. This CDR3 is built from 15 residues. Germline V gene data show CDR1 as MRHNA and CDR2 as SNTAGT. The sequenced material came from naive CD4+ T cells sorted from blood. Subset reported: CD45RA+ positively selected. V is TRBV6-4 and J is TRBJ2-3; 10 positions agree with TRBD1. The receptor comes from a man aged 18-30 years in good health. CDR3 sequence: CASSDGTGVTDTQYF. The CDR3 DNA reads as TGTGCCAGCAGTGACGGGACAGGGGTCACAGATACGCAGTATTTT.